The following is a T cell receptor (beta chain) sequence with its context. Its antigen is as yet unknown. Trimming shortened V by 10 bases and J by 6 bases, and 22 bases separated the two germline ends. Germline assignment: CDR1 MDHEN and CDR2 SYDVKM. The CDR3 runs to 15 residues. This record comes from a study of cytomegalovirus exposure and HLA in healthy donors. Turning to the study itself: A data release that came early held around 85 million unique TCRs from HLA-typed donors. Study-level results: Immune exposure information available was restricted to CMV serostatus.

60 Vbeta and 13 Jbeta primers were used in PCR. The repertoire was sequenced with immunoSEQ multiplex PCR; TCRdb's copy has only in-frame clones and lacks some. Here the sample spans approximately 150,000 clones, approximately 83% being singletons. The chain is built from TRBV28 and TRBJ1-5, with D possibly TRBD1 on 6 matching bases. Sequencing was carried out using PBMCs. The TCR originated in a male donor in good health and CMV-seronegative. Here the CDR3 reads CATTRGSGKGQPQHF. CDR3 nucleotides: TGTGCCACAACGAGGGGGTCTGGAAAGGGTCAGCCCCAGCATTTT.